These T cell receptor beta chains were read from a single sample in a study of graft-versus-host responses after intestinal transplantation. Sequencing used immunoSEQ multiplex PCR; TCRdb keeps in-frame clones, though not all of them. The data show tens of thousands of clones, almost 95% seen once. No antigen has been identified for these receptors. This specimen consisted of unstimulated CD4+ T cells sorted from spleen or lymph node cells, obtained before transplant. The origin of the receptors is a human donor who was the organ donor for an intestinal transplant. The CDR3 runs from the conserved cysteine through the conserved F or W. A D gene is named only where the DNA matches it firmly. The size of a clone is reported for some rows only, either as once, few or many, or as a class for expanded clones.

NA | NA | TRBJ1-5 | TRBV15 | CATSRDLRGNQPQHF | TGTGCCACCAGCAGAGATCTGAGGGGGAATCAGCCCCAGCATTTT
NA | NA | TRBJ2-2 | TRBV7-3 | CASSLWPNTGELFF | TGTGCCAGCAGCCTTTGGCCGAACACCGGGGAGCTGTTTTTT
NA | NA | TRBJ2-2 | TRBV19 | CASKITGAPRTGELFF | TGTGCCAGTAAAATCACCGGGGCCCCGAGGACCGGGGAGCTGTTTTTT
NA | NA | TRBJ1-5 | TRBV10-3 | CAISEGQDSNQPQHF | TGTGCCATCAGTGAGGGACAAGATAGCAATCAGCCCCAGCATTTT
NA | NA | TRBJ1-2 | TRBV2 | CASSDTGYGYTF | TGTGCCAGCAGTGATACGGGGTATGGCTACACCTTC
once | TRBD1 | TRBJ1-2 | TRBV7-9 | CASSRTGGNYGYTF | TGTGCCAGCAGCCGAACAGGGGGTAACTATGGCTACACCTTC
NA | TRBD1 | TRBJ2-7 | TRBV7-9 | CASSSSTGPYVYEQYF | TGTGCCAGCAGCTCCTCGACAGGGCCCTACGTCTACGAGCAGTACTTC
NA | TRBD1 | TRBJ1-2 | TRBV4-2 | CASSPREGAGTNYGYTF | TGTGCCAGCAGCCCTCGGGAGGGGGCTGGAACTAACTATGGCTACACCTTC
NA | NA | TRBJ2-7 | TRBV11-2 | CASSLRGGTLEQYF | TGTGCCAGCAGCTTAAGAGGGGGGACCCTCGAGCAGTACTTC
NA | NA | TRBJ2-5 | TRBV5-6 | CASSLVWGAGETQYF | TGTGCCAGCAGCTTGGTGTGGGGCGCGGGAGAGACCCAGTACTTC
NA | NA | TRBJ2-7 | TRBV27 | CASSLSGPGLGSYEQYF | TGTGCCAGCAGTTTATCAGGGCCGGGACTGGGCTCCTACGAGCAGTACTTC
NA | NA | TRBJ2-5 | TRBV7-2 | CASSRDGGANQETQYF | TGTGCCAGCAGCCGGGACGGCGGAGCCAATCAAGAGACCCAGTACTTC
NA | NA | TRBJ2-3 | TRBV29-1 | CSVEAGAHTQYF | TGCAGCGTTGAGGCGGGGGCCCATACGCAGTATTTT